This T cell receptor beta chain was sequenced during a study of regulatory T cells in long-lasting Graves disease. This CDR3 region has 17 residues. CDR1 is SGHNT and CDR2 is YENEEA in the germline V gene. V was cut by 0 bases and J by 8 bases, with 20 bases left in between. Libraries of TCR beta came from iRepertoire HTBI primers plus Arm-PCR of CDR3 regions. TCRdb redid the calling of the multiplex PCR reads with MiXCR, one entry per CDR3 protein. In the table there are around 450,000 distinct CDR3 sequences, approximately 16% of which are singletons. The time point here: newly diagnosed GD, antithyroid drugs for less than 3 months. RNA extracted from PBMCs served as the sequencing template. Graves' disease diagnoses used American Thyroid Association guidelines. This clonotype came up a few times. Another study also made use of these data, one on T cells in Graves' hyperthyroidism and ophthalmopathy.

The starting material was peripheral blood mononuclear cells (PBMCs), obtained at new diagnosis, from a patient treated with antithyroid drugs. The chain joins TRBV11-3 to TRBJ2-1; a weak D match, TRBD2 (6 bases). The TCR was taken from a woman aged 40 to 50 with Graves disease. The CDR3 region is CASSLEARLVGGDEQFF. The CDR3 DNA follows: TGTGCCAGCAGCTTAGAAGCCCGACTGGTCGGAGGGGATGAGCAGTTCTTC.